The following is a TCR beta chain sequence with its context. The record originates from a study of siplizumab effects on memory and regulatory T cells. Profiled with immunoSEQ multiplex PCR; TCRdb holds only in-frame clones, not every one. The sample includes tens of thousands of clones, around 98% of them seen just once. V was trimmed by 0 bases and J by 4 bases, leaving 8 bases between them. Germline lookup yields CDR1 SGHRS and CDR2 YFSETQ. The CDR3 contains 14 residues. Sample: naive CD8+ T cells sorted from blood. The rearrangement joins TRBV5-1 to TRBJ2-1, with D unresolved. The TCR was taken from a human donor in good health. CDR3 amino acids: CASSLEATYNEQFF. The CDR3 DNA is TGCGCCAGCAGCTTGGAGGCTACTTACAATGAGCAGTTCTTC.